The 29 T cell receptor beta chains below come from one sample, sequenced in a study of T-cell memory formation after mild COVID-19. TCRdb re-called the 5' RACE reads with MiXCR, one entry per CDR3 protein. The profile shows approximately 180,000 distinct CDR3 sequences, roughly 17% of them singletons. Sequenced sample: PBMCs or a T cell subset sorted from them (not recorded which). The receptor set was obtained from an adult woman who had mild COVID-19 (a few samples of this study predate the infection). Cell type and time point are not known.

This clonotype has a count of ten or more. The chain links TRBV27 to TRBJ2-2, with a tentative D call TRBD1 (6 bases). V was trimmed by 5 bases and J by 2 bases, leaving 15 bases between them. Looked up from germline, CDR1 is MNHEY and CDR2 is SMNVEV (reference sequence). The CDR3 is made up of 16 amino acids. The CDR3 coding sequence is TGTGCCAGCAGTCCGCAAGGGACAACTAACACCGGGGAGCTGTTTTTT. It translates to CASSPQGTTNTGELFF.

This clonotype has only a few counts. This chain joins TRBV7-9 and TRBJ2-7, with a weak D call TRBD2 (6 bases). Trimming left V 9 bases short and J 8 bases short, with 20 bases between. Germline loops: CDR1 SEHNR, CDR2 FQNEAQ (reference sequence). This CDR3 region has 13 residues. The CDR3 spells CASIPDSGGKQYF. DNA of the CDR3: TGTGCCAGTATCCCGGACTCTGGGGGGAAGCAGTACTTC.

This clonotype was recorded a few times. The CDR3 coding sequence is TGTGCCATCAGTGAGTCGAGTGGCAGGGGACTCACCGGGGAGCTGTTTTTT. This translates into CAISESSGRGLTGELFF. The V call is TRBV10-3, the J call TRBJ2-2; D is tentatively TRBD1 or TRBD2 (6 bases each). The CDR3 is 17 amino acids. The V gene's germline CDR1 is ENHRY and CDR2 SYGVKD. Trimming left V 0 bases short and J 4 bases short, with 15 bases between.

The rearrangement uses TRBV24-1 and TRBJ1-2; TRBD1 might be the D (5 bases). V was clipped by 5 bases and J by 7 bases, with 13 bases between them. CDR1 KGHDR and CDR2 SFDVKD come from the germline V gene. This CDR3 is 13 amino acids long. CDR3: CATSARGLSGYTF. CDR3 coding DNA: TGTGCCACCAGTGCGCGGGGGTTGTCTGGCTACACCTTC.

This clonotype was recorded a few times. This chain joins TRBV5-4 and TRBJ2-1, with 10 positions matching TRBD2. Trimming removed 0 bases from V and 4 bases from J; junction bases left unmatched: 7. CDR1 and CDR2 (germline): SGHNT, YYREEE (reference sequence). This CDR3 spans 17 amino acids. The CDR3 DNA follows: TGTGCCAGCAGCTTGGCCGGAGCGGGGGGGTCATACAATGAGCAGTTCTTC. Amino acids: CASSLAGAGGSYNEQFF. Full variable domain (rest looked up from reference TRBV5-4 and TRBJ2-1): ETGVTQSPTHLIKTRGQQVTLRCSSQSGHNTVSWYQQALGQGPQFIFQYYREEENGRGNFPPRFSGLQFPNYSSELNVNALELDDSALYLCASSLAGAGGSYNEQFFGPGTRLTVL.

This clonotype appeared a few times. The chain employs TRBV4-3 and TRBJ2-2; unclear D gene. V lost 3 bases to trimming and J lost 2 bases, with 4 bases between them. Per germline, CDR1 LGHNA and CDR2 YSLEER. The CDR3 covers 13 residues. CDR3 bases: TGCGCCAGCAGCCACATCAACACCGGGGAGCTGTTTTTT. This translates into CASSHINTGELFF.

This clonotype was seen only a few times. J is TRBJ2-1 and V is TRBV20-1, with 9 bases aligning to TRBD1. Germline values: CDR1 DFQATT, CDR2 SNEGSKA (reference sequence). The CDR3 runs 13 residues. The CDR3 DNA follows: TGCCTGCCCTCCGGGACAGGGTCCAATGAGCAGTTCTTC. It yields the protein CLPSGTGSNEQFF.

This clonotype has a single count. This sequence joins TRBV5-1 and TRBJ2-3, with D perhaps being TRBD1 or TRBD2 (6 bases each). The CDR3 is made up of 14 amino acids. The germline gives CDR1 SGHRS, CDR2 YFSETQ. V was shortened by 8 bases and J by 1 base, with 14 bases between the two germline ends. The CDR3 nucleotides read TGCGCCAGTTGGAGGGGACACCGCACAGATACGCAGTATTTT. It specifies CASWRGHRTDTQYF.

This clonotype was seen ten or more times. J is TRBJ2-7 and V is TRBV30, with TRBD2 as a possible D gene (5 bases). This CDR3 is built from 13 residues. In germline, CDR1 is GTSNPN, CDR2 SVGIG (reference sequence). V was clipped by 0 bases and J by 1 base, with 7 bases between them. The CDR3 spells CAWSVGRSYEQYF. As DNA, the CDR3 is TGTGCCTGGAGTGTGGGGAGATCCTACGAGCAGTACTTC.

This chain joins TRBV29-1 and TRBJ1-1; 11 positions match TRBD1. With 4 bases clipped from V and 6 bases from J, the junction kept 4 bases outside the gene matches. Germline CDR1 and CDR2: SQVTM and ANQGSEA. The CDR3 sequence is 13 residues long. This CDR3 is CSVVRDRGAEAFF. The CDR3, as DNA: TGCAGCGTTGTACGGGACAGGGGGGCTGAAGCTTTCTTT.

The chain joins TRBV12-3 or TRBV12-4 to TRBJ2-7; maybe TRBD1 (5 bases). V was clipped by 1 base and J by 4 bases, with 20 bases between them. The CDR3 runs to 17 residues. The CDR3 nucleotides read TGTGCCAGCAGTTTAGGGGGTACCTCTCGACAGAGATACGAGCAGTACTTC. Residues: CASSLGGTSRQRYEQYF.

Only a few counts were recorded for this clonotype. The DNA for the CDR3 is TGCGCCAGCAGCTTGACAGGGAGTCGGGAGACCCAGTACTTC. This sequence encodes CASSLTGSRETQYF. J is TRBJ2-5 and V is TRBV5-1, with a possible D match to TRBD1 (6 bases). Germline CDR1 is SGHRS and CDR2 is YFSETQ. This CDR3 comprises 14 residues. The V end was cut by 1 base, the J end by 5 bases, with 12 bases between. The variable domain in full, completed from reference TRBV5-1 and TRBJ2-5, reads KAGVTQTPRYLIKTRGQQVTLSCSPISGHRSVSWYQQTPGQGLQFLFEYFSETQRNKGNFPGRFSGRQFSNSRSEMNVSTLELGDSALYLCASSLTGSRETQYFGPGTRLLVL.

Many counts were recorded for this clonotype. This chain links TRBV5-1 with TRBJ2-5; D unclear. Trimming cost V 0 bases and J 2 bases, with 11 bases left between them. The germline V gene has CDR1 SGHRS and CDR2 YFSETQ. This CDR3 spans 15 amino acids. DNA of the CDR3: TGCGCCAGCAGCTTGGACCCCAGCGCTCAAGAGACCCAGTACTTC. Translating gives CASSLDPSAQETQYF.

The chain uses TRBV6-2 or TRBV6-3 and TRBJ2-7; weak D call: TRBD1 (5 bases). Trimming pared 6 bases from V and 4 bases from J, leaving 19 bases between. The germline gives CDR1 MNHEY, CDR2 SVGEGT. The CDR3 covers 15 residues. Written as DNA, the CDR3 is TGTGCCAGCAGCGATGGACACCTTCAAGGTTACGAGCAGTACTTC. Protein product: CASSDGHLQGYEQYF.

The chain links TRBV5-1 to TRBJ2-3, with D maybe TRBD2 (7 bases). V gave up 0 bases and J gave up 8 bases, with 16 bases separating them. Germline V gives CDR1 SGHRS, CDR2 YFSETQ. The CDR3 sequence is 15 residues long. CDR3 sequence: CASSLGAGALGTQYF. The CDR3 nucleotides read TGCGCCAGCAGCTTGGGCGCGGGGGCCCTCGGTACGCAGTATTTT.

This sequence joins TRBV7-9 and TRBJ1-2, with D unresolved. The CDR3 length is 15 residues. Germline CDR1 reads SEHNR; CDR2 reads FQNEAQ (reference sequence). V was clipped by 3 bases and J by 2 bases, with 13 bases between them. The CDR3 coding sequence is TGTGCCAGCAGCTTCATGTCTGAGGCAAACTATGGCTACACCTTC. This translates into CASSFMSEANYGYTF.

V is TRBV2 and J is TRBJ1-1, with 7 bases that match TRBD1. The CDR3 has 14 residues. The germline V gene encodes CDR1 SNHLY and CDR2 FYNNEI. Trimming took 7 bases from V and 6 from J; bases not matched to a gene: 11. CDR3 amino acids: CASIRNRGRAEAFF. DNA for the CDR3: TGTGCCAGCATACGAAACAGGGGCCGGGCTGAAGCTTTCTTT. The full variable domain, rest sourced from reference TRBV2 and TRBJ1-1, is EPEVTQTPSHQVTQMGQEVILRCVPISNHLYFYWYRQILGQKVEFLVSFYNNEISEKSEIFDDQFSVERPDGSNFTLKIRSTKLEDSAMYFCASIRNRGRAEAFFGQGTRLTVV.

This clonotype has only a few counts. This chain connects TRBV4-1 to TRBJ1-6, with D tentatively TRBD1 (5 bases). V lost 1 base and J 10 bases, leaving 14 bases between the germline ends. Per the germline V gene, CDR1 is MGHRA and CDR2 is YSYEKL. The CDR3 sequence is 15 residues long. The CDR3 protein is CASSQGGAISSPLHF. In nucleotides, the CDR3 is TGCGCCAGCAGCCAAGGGGGCGCCATCTCCTCACCCCTCCACTTT.

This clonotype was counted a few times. As DNA, the CDR3 is TGTGCCACCCTGGGGACGAACACCGGGGAGCTGTTTTTT. Amino acids: CATLGTNTGELFF. V is TRBV24-1 and J is TRBJ2-2; no clear D gene. The V and J ends lost 9 bases and 0 bases respectively, with 7 bases between them. Germline loops: CDR1 KGHDR, CDR2 SFDVKD. This CDR3 comprises 13 residues.

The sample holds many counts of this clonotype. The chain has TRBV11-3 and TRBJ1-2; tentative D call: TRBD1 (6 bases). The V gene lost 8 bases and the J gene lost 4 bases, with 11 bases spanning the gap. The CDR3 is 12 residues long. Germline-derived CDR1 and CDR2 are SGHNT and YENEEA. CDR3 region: CASGGSAYGYTF. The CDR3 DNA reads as TGTGCCAGCGGGGGCAGTGCCTATGGCTACACCTTC. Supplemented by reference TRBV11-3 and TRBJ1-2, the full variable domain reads EAGVVQSPRYKIIEKKQPVAFWCNPISGHNTLYWYLQNLGQGPELLIRYENEEAVDDSQLPKDRFSAERLKGVDSTLKIQPAELGDSAVYLCASGGSAYGYTFGSGTRLTVV.

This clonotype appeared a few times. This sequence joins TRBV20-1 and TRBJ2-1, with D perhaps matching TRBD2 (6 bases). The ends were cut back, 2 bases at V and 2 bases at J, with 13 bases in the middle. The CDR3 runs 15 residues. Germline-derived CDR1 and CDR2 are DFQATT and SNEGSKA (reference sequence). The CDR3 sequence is CSARPAGLAYNEQFF. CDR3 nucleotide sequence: TGCAGTGCTAGACCCGCGGGGCTCGCCTACAATGAGCAGTTCTTC.

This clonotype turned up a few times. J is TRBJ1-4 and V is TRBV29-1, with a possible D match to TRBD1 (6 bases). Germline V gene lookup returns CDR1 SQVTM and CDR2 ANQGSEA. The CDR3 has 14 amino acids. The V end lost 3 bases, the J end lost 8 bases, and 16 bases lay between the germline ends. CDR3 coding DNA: TGCAGCGTTGAGGACAGTTGGGAGAAGGAAAAACTGTTTTTT. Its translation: CSVEDSWEKEKLFF.

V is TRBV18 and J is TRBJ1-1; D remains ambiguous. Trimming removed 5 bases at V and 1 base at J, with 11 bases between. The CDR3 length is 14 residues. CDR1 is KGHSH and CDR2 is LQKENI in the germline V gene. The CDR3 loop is CASSSGVRNTEAFF. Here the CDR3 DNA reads TGTGCCAGCTCATCTGGGGTTAGGAACACTGAAGCTTTCTTT.

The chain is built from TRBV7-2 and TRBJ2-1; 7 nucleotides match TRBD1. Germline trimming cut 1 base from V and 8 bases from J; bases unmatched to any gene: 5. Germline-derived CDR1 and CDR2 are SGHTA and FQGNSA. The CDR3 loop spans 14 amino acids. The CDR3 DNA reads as TGTGCCAGCAGCTTAGTGGGACAGAGGCATGAGCAGTTCTTC. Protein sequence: CASSLVGQRHEQFF.

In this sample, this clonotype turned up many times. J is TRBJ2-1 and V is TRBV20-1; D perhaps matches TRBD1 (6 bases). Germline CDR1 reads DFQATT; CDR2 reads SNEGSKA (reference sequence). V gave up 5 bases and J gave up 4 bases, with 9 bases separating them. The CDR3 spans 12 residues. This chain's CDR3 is CSARTEYNEQFF. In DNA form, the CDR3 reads TGCAGTGCTCGGACAGAGTACAATGAGCAGTTCTTC.

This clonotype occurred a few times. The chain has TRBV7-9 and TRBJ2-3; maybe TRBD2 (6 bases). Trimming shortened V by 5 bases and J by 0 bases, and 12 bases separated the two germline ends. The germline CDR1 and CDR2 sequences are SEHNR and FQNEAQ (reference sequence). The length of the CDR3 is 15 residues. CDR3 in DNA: TGTGCCAGCAGCCGCTTGGGGGGTAGCACAGATACGCAGTATTTT. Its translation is CASSRLGGSTDTQYF.

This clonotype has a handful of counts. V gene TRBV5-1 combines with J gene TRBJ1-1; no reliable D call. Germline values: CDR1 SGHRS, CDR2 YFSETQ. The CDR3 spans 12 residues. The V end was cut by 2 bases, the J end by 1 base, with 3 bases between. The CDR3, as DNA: TGCGCCAGCAGCTTCCAGAACACTGAAGCTTTCTTT. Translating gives CASSFQNTEAFF.

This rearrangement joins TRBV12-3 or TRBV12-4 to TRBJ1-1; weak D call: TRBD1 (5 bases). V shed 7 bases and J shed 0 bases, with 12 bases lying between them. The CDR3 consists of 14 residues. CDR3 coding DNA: TGTGCCAGCACAAGGGGCCGTATGAACACTGAAGCTTTCTTT. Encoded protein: CASTRGRMNTEAFF.

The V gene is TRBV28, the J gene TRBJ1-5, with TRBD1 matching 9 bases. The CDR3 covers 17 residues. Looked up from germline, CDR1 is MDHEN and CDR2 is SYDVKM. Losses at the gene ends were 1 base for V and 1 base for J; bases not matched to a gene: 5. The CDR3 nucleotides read TGTGCCAGCAGTTTATATGGACAGGGGTTGAGCAATCAGCCCCAGCATTTT. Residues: CASSLYGQGLSNQPQHF.